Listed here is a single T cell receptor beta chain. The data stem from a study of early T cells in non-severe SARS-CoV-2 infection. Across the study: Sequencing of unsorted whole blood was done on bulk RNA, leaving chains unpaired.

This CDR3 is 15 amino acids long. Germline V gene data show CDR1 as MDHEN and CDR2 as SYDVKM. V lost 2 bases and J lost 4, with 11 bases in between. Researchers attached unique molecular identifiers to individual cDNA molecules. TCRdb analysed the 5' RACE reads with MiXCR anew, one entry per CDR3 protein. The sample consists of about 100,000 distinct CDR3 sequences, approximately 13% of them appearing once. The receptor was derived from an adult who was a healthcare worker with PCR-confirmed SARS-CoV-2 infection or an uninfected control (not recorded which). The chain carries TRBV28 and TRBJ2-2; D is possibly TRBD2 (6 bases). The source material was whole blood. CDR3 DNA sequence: TGTGCCAGCAGTTTAGGGGGGATTCGCACCGGGGAGCTGTTTTTT. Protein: CASSLGGIRTGELFF. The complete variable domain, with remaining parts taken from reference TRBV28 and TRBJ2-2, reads DVKVTQSSRYLVKRTGEKVFLECVQDMDHENMFWYRQDPGLGLRLIYFSYDVKMKEKGDIPEGYSVSREKKERFSLILESASTNQTSMYLCASSLGGIRTGELFFGEGSRLTVL.